Below are 32 T cell receptor beta chains sequenced from a single sample in a study of blood T cell repertoires in COVID-19. Method: immunoSEQ multiplex PCR; TCRdb's copy keeps in-frame clones and lacks some. The sample shows approximately 280,000 clones, about nine tenths of them seen only once. The source material was peripheral blood. Source of these receptors: a man aged 45 to 65 with acute or convalescent COVID-19.

The V call is TRBV2, the J call TRBJ2-7; 9 bases agree with TRBD1. Per germline, CDR1 SNHLY and CDR2 FYNNEI. V gave up 7 bases and J gave up 6 bases; unmatched junction bases: 10. The CDR3 has 14 residues. The CDR3, as DNA: TGTGCCAGCAATACCCGACAGGGGGGTCTCGAGCAGTACTTC. The encoded protein is CASNTRQGGLEQYF.

V and J are TRBV29-1 and TRBJ2-2; 8 positions match TRBD1. With V trimmed by 7 bases and J by 3 bases, 10 bases remained unmatched. The CDR3 extends over 15 amino acids. The germline gives CDR1 SQVTM, CDR2 ANQGSEA. The CDR3, as DNA: TGCAGCGGTGCCCCAGGGGGCGTGGACACCGGGGAGCTGTTTTTT. Amino acids: CSGAPGGVDTGELFF.

J is TRBJ1-2 and V is TRBV12-3 or TRBV12-4; 8 bases map to TRBD1. This CDR3 has 13 amino acids. The V and J ends lost 5 bases and 4 bases, in that order; junction bases with no gene match: 3. CDR3 in DNA: TGTGCCAGCAGTCCAGGGGGCGGCTATGGCTACACCTTC. It yields the protein CASSPGGGYGYTF.

J is TRBJ2-3 and V is TRBV6-5; D remains unclear. V was trimmed by 7 bases and J by 5 bases, leaving 7 bases between them. The CDR3 spans 11 residues. Germline V lookup: CDR1 MNHEY, CDR2 SVGAGI. For the CDR3, the DNA is TGTGCCAGCAACTACGGAGATACGCAGTATTTT. Its protein product is CASNYGDTQYF.

V gene TRBV3-1 (or the pseudogene TRBV3-2) combines with J gene TRBJ2-7; D perhaps matches TRBD2 (6 bases). The CDR3 runs 15 residues. Germline lookup yields CDR1 LGHDT and CDR2 YNNKEL (reference sequence). V was shortened by 4 bases and J by 2 bases, with 15 bases between the two germline ends. The CDR3 region has the DNA TGTGCCAGCAGCCGCGGGACGGCCGTAGCCTACGAGCAGTACTTC. It encodes CASSRGTAVAYEQYF.

The chain joins TRBV19 to TRBJ2-7; possibly TRBD2 for D (5 bases). In germline, CDR1 is LNHDA, CDR2 SQIVND (reference sequence). There are 14 residues in the CDR3. V was shortened by 10 bases and J by 2 bases, with 18 bases between the two germline ends. The CDR3 loop is CATSSRTRTYEQYF. The CDR3 region has the DNA TGTGCCACCTCTAGCAGGACCCGGACCTACGAGCAGTACTTC.

V gene TRBV7-9 combines with J gene TRBJ1-6, with D tentatively TRBD1 (5 bases). The V gene's germline CDR1 is SEHNR and CDR2 FQNEAQ (reference sequence). Trimming took 1 base from V and 0 from J, leaving 7 bases between them. This CDR3 is 16 amino acids long. The DNA for the CDR3 is TGTGCCAGCAGCTTAGTTGGGGCCTCCTATAATTCACCCCTCCACTTT. Translating it yields CASSLVGASYNSPLHF.

CDR3 protein: CASSIGDSHHEQFF. The CDR3 nucleotides are TGTGCCAGTAGTATAGGTGACTCCCATCATGAGCAGTTCTTC. This rearrangement joins TRBV19 to TRBJ2-1, with D hard to call. V lost 1 base, J lost 8 bases, and 12 bases lay in between. Looked up from germline, CDR1 is LNHDA and CDR2 is SQIVND (reference sequence). CDR3 length equals 14 residues.

This clone was counted a single time. The chain is built from TRBV6-5 and TRBJ1-2; D remains ambiguous. CDR3 size: 15 residues. The V end was cut by 0 bases, the J end by 8 bases, with 16 bases between. Germline loops: CDR1 MNHEY, CDR2 SVGAGI. The CDR3 bases are TGTGCCAGCAGTTACTCCCAGCTTTTTTCCGGGGGCTACACCTTC. This gives the protein CASSYSQLFSGGYTF.

The V call is TRBV30, the J call TRBJ2-2; TRBD2 agrees at 8 bases. The CDR3 has 14 residues. V lost 3 bases to trimming and J lost 3 bases; unmatched junction nucleotides: 3. The germline gives CDR1 GTSNPN, CDR2 SVGIG (reference sequence). This CDR3 reads CAWRYGGDTGELFF. The CDR3 bases are TGTGCCTGGAGGTACGGGGGGGACACCGGGGAGCTGTTTTTT.

The rearrangement links TRBV12-5 to TRBJ2-1; the match to TRBD2 covers 15 bases. The CDR3 runs to 16 residues. CDR1 is LGHNT, CDR2 FRNRAP, per germline. With 5 bases clipped from V and 9 bases from J, the junction kept 8 bases outside the gene matches. CDR3 amino acids: CASGAPGLAGGGEQFF. Written as DNA, the CDR3 is TGTGCTAGTGGTGCCCCGGGACTAGCGGGGGGAGGTGAGCAGTTCTTC. The full variable domain, completed using reference TRBV12-5 and TRBJ2-1, is DARVTQTPRHKVTEMGQEVTMRCQPILGHNTVFWYRQTMMQGLELLAYFRNRAPLDDSGMPKDRFSAEMPDATLATLKIQPSEPRDSAVYFCASGAPGLAGGGEQFFGPGTRLTVL.

V is TRBV30 and J is TRBJ1-5, with 10 bases identical to TRBD1. The CDR3 is 14 amino acids. V shed 5 bases, J shed 7 bases, and the junction held 8 bases outside the gene matches. Germline CDR1 reads GTSNPN; CDR2 reads SVGIG (reference sequence). The CDR3 nucleotides are TGTGCCTGGGACCGGGACAGGGGTTTACAGCCCCAGCATTTT. Protein: CAWDRDRGLQPQHF.

The chain uses TRBV30 and TRBJ2-7, with 7 bases that match TRBD1. The V gene's germline CDR1 is GTSNPN and CDR2 SVGIG (reference sequence). The CDR3 consists of 15 residues. Trimming removed 0 bases from V and 0 bases from J; junction bases left unmatched: 5. Written as DNA, the CDR3 is TGTGCCTGGAGTGTACTGGACAGGAACTCCTACGAGCAGTACTTC. It is translated as CAWSVLDRNSYEQYF.

V usage is TRBV30 and J usage is TRBJ1-6; TRBD1 might be the D (5 bases). CDR1 and CDR2 (germline): GTSNPN, SVGIG (reference sequence). This CDR3 region has 14 residues. V was shortened by 4 bases and J by 10 bases, with 17 bases between the two germline ends. CDR3 amino acids: CAWTPAVGGSPLHF. The DNA of the CDR3 is TGTGCCTGGACCCCGGCCGTGGGGGGATCACCCCTCCACTTT.

In its sample, this clone was seen once. V and J are TRBV2 and TRBJ1-1; TRBD1 aligns across 11 bases. Trimming at V came to 6 bases and at J to 14 bases, leaving 5 bases not matched to a gene. The germline V gene encodes CDR1 SNHLY and CDR2 FYNNEI. CDR3 length: 11 residues. The CDR3 protein is CASSVGQGVFF. CDR3 DNA: TGTGCCAGCAGCGTGGGACAGGGGGTGTTCTTT.

The chain employs TRBV5-4 and TRBJ1-6; 8 bases align to TRBD1. Germline CDR1 reads SGHNT; CDR2 reads YYREEE (reference sequence). V gave up 3 bases and J gave up 7 bases; unmatched junction bases: 6. The CDR3 covers 15 residues. The CDR3 here is CASSSAGGMNSPLHF. The CDR3 coding sequence is TGTGCCAGCAGCTCGGCAGGGGGCATGAATTCACCCCTCCACTTT.

The chain carries TRBV7-2 and TRBJ1-2; 7 bases map to TRBD1. Germline V gene lookup returns CDR1 SGHTA and CDR2 FQGNSA. The trim removed 5 bases at V and 6 bases at J, leaving 12 bases unmatched. CDR3 length: 15 residues. The CDR3 bases are TGTGCCAGCAGCGTCTCCGGGACAGAGGGCCATGGCTACACCTTC. Amino acids: CASSVSGTEGHGYTF.

This clone is a singleton in its sample. The gene calls are TRBV5-1 and TRBJ2-1, with 7 bases that match TRBD1. Germline loops: CDR1 SGHRS, CDR2 YFSETQ. This CDR3 is built from 14 residues. Losses at the gene ends were 3 bases for V and 3 bases for J; bases not matched to a gene: 3. The CDR3 DNA sequence: TGCGCCAGCAGCTGGGACAGTCGCTACAATGAGCAGTTCTTC. Translating it yields CASSWDSRYNEQFF.

The V call is TRBV11-2, the J call TRBJ1-2, with 7 nucleotides matching TRBD1. Unmatched junction bases numbered 8, after V lost 5 bases and J lost 2 bases. The CDR3 totals 15 residues. The germline V gene has CDR1 SGHAT and CDR2 FQNNGV. In DNA, the CDR3 is TGTGCCAGCAGCCCCGGGACAGTTTCCAACTATGGCTACACCTTC. It specifies CASSPGTVSNYGYTF.

This chain connects TRBV10-3 to TRBJ2-3; D gene unclear. V lost 2 bases, J lost 2 bases, and 11 bases lay in between. Germline V gene data show CDR1 as ENHRY and CDR2 as SYGVKD. The length of the CDR3 is 15 residues. The CDR3 coding sequence is TGTGCCATCAGTGAGCAACAGAGTTTCACAGATACGCAGTATTTT. This sequence encodes CAISEQQSFTDTQYF.

The gene calls are TRBV19 and TRBJ2-2, with a weak D call TRBD1 (6 bases). V gave up 7 bases and J gave up 2 bases, with 11 bases separating them. Per the germline V gene, CDR1 is LNHDA and CDR2 is SQIVND (reference sequence). The CDR3 covers 14 residues. Here the CDR3 DNA reads TGTGCCAGTATCCAACAGGGAAACACCGGGGAGCTGTTTTTT. Encoded protein: CASIQQGNTGELFF.

This chain links TRBV27 with TRBJ2-5, with D hard to call. Per germline, CDR1 MNHEY and CDR2 SMNVEV (reference sequence). The CDR3 has 15 residues. V shed 5 bases and J shed 5 bases, with 18 bases lying between them. CDR3 protein: CASSPNGWYRETQYF. The CDR3 coding sequence is TGTGCCAGCAGTCCTAACGGGTGGTATAGGGAGACCCAGTACTTC.

V gene TRBV6-5 combines with J gene TRBJ2-5; the match to TRBD1 covers 9 bases. Trimming cost V 8 bases and J 4 bases; bases outside gene matches: 8. The germline V gene has CDR1 MNHEY and CDR2 SVGAGI. This CDR3 is built from 14 residues. Here the CDR3 reads CASSDRGRGETQYF. CDR3 nucleotide sequence: TGTGCCAGCTCGGACAGGGGAAGGGGAGAGACCCAGTACTTC.

The chain combines TRBV27 with TRBJ2-3; 13 nucleotides match TRBD2. The length of the CDR3 is 15 residues. The germline V gene has CDR1 MNHEY and CDR2 SMNVEV (reference sequence). V gave up 6 bases and J gave up 1 base; unmatched junction bases: 1. The CDR3 region is CASRGTSGGTDTQYF. The DNA for the CDR3 is TGTGCCAGCAGGGGGACTAGCGGGGGCACAGATACGCAGTATTTT.

Concerning this clone: Other nucleotide sequences from this sample produce the same CDR3. CDR3 sequence: CASSSRVNYGYTF. The DNA of the CDR3 is TGTGCCAGCAGCTCCAGGGTTAACTATGGCTACACCTTC. The chain employs TRBV7-8 and TRBJ1-2, with TRBD1 as a possible D gene (5 bases). V gave up 4 bases and J gave up 1 base, with 7 bases separating them. The CDR3 length is 13 residues. In germline, CDR1 is SGHVS, CDR2 FQNEAQ.

The CDR3 loop reads CASSLGAGAYQETQYF. The CDR3 bases are TGTGCCAGCAGCTTGGGGGCGGGGGCCTACCAAGAGACCCAGTACTTC. This chain links TRBV7-8 with TRBJ2-5; possible D gene TRBD2, 7 bases. The CDR3 spans 16 residues. The germline V gene encodes CDR1 SGHVS and CDR2 FQNEAQ. The ends were cut back, 3 bases at V and 0 bases at J, with 14 bases in the middle.

The V call is TRBV18, the J call TRBJ1-1; 11 nucleotides line up with TRBD1. The CDR3 totals 15 residues. V shed 4 bases and J 5 bases; nucleotides not matched to a gene: 6. The germline V gene encodes CDR1 KGHSH and CDR2 LQKENI. CDR3 amino acids: CASSLGQGAGTEAFF. For the CDR3, the DNA is TGTGCCAGCTCACTAGGACAGGGGGCGGGAACTGAAGCTTTCTTT.

This rearrangement joins TRBV5-1 to TRBJ2-7; a weak D match, TRBD2 (5 bases). V was clipped by 4 bases and J by 3 bases, with 5 bases between them. Per germline, CDR1 SGHRS and CDR2 YFSETQ. The CDR3 totals 11 residues. The CDR3 loop is CASSGGYEQYF. In DNA form, the CDR3 reads TGCGCCAGCAGCGGAGGCTACGAGCAGTACTTC. The entire variable domain, with the rest obtained from reference TRBV5-1 and TRBJ2-7, is as follows: KAGVTQTPRYLIKTRGQQVTLSCSPISGHRSVSWYQQTPGQGLQFLFEYFSETQRNKGNFPGRFSGRQFSNSRSEMNVSTLELGDSALYLCASSGGYEQYFGPGTRLTVT.

The chain recombines TRBV9 with TRBJ1-3; D uncertain. V gave up 4 bases and J gave up 4 bases, with 12 bases separating them. The CDR3 sequence is 14 residues long. In germline, CDR1 is SGDLS, CDR2 YYNGEE. The CDR3 here is CASSPRPGGNTIYF. CDR3 DNA sequence: TGTGCCAGCAGCCCCCGACCAGGAGGAAACACCATATATTTT.

The rearrangement joins TRBV10-2 to TRBJ2-1; TRBD1 aligns across 8 bases. CDR3 length: 16 residues. The V gene's germline CDR1 is WSHSY and CDR2 SAAADI. The V gene end was trimmed by 4 bases and the J gene end by 3 bases; junction bases not matched to a gene: 8. The CDR3 DNA follows: TGCGCCAGCAGTGGGGGCAGGGGGCATAACTACAATGAGCAGTTCTTC. It specifies CASSGGRGHNYNEQFF.

The CDR3 loop reads CASSIDPLNQPQHF. DNA for the CDR3: TGTGCCAGTAGTATAGACCCCTTAAATCAGCCCCAGCATTTT. The genes are TRBV19 and TRBJ1-5; D ambiguous. Germline V gene data show CDR1 as LNHDA and CDR2 as SQIVND (reference sequence). V lost 0 bases and J 4 bases, leaving 7 bases between the germline ends. The CDR3 contains 14 residues.

The DNA for the CDR3 is TGTGCCTGGAGTGGCCGTCAGGGGGCTTCTCAGCCCCAGCATTTT. It encodes CAWSGRQGASQPQHF. The V call is TRBV30, the J call TRBJ1-5; 8 bases are a match to TRBD1. Germline CDR1 is GTSNPN and CDR2 is SVGIG (reference sequence). The CDR3 has 15 amino acids. With V trimmed by 1 base and J by 6 bases, 8 bases remained unmatched.